Each of the 17 T cell receptor beta chains below was sequenced from the same sample in a study of OX40 agonist ivuxolimab in advanced cancers. Receptors were amplified or captured by the immunoSEQ multiplex PCR assay. Held by TCRdb, this immuneACCESS table contains in-frame sequences only and omits some clones. Under half of the omission traces to an unresolved V gene where checked; the cause of the rest is unknown. In this sample the table shows around 100,000 clones, around nine tenths of which occur a single time. 0.31% of the sample is held by the ten biggest clonotypes. The sample in question was CD4+ or CD8+ T cells sorted from blood, obtained in a trial of the OX40 agonist ivuxolimab. All receptors derive from an adult with an advanced solid tumor such as melanoma, head and neck, liver or kidney cancer.

This clone has just one count. The chain recombines TRBV2 with TRBJ2-7; D not certain. The CDR3 loop spans 12 amino acids. Germline assignment: CDR1 SNHLY and CDR2 FYNNEI. Trimming cost V 5 bases and J 0 bases, with 5 bases left between them. The DNA for the CDR3 is TGTGCCAGCAGTCGGACCTCCTACGAGCAGTACTTC. It encodes CASSRTSYEQYF.

This chain links TRBV7-9 with TRBJ1-2; D is unclear. Germline CDR1 is SEHNR and CDR2 is FQNEAQ (reference sequence). This CDR3 comprises 13 residues. The V end was cut by 7 bases, the J end by 5 bases, with 14 bases between. CDR3 sequence (DNA): TGTGCCAGCACCGTAAGCGGCTCTTATGGCTACACCTTC. Translation: CASTVSGSYGYTF.

The chain recombines TRBV23-1 with TRBJ2-7; 10 bases agree with TRBD1. TRBV23-1 is designated an ORF whose function remains uncertain. The V gene end was trimmed by 3 bases and the J gene end by 2 bases; junction bases not matched to a gene: 16. This CDR3 region has 19 residues. Here the CDR3 reads CASSQSRDRGLLEAYEQYF. For the CDR3, the DNA is TGCGCCAGCAGTCAGTCCCGGGACAGGGGTCTACTTGAGGCCTACGAGCAGTACTTC.

CDR3 in DNA: TGTGCCAGCAGCGCGAGCGGGAGTGGGACCGGGGAGCTGTTTTTT. This sequence encodes CASSASGSGTGELFF. This chain connects TRBV6-4 to TRBJ2-2; 8 bases fit TRBD2. This CDR3 spans 15 amino acids. V dropped 6 bases and J dropped 5; count of bases not matched to a gene: 8. Per the germline V gene, CDR1 is MRHNA and CDR2 is SNTAGT.

This rearrangement joins TRBV7-9 to TRBJ2-1, with 7 nucleotides matching TRBD2. CDR1 is SEHNR and CDR2 is FQNEAQ in the germline V gene (reference sequence). The ends lost 5 bases at V and 4 bases at J; junction bases unmatched: 8. CDR3 size: 15 residues. The CDR3 bases are TGTGCCAGCAGCCCCAGCGGGGTGGGGTACAATGAGCAGTTCTTC. Protein sequence: CASSPSGVGYNEQFF.

This clone was picked up one time. The V gene is TRBV19, the J gene TRBJ1-1; no clear D. The CDR3 contains 14 residues. V lost 2 bases and J lost 3, with 10 bases in between. Germline CDR1 LNHDA, CDR2 SQIVND (reference sequence). The CDR3 reads CASSIRVSYTEAFF. DNA for the CDR3: TGTGCCAGTAGTATAAGAGTCAGCTACACTGAAGCTTTCTTT.

The rearrangement uses TRBV7-2 and TRBJ1-2; 7 bases match TRBD1. The V and J ends lost 4 bases and 8 bases, in that order; junction bases with no gene match: 7. The CDR3 has 13 residues. In germline, CDR1 is SGHTA, CDR2 FQGNSA. The CDR3 nucleotides are TGTGCCAGCAGCTCAAGACAGGGATGGGGCTACACCTTC. Translation: CASSSRQGWGYTF.

The rearrangement uses TRBV4-2 and TRBJ2-1; D not certain. The germline V and J ends were trimmed by 1 base and 3 bases, with 10 bases remaining between them. This CDR3 contains 15 residues. Germline lookup yields CDR1 LGHNA and CDR2 YNFKEQ. CDR3 protein: CASSQGPVNYNEQFF. In nucleotides, the CDR3 is TGTGCCAGCAGCCAAGGTCCAGTGAACTACAATGAGCAGTTCTTC.

This clone was found once. The rearrangement uses TRBV28 and TRBJ2-1; D is unresolved. Per the germline V gene, CDR1 is MDHEN and CDR2 is SYDVKM. There are 8 residues in the CDR3. The V end was cut by 9 bases, the J end by 9 bases, with 3 bases between. The CDR3 loop reads CARAEQFF. For the CDR3, the DNA is TGTGCCAGGGCTGAGCAGTTCTTC.

V usage is TRBV10-1 and J usage is TRBJ2-1; no reliable D call. The CDR3 is 13 residues long. The V end lost 4 bases, the J end lost 5 bases, and 9 bases lay between the germline ends. Germline-derived CDR1 and CDR2 are WNHNN and SYGVQD (reference sequence). CDR3 region: CASSAHTNNEQFF. The CDR3 bases are TGCGCCAGCAGTGCTCACACGAACAATGAGCAGTTCTTC.

The CDR3 reads CASSLQGLMGNTEAFF. DNA of the CDR3: TGTGCCAGCTCTTTACAGGGGTTAATGGGGAACACTGAAGCTTTCTTT. V is TRBV18 and J is TRBJ1-1, with 7 bases lining up with TRBD1. Germline V gene sequence: CDR1 KGHSH, CDR2 LQKENI. Losses at the gene ends were 6 bases for V and 1 base for J; bases not matched to a gene: 11. The CDR3 is made up of 16 amino acids.

This clone was seen once. The chain couples TRBV2 to TRBJ1-2; D is perhaps TRBD1 (5 bases). This CDR3 is built from 15 residues. Trimming cost V 5 bases and J 2 bases, with 15 bases left between them. Germline V lookup: CDR1 SNHLY, CDR2 FYNNEI. The CDR3 sequence is CASSLGDGTNYGYTF. The CDR3 DNA is TGTGCCAGCAGTTTGGGGGACGGTACAAACTATGGCTACACCTTC.

CDR3 DNA: TGTGCCAGCAGCCCCACCGTAGCGTCCATCGAGACCCAGTACTTC. Its translation: CASSPTVASIETQYF. The chain carries TRBV5-8 and TRBJ2-5, with D possibly being TRBD2 (5 bases). Germline V lookup: CDR1 SGHTS, CDR2 YDEGEE. V gave up 4 bases and J gave up 5 bases, with 18 bases separating them. The CDR3 loop spans 15 amino acids.

The chain combines TRBV28 with TRBJ2-5; perhaps TRBD2 as D (6 bases). CDR3 length equals 14 residues. Trimming removed 6 bases from V and 1 base from J, with 12 bases in between. Germline values: CDR1 MDHEN, CDR2 SYDVKM. CDR3: CASRISSGQETQYF. The CDR3 DNA is TGTGCCAGCAGGATAAGTAGCGGCCAAGAGACCCAGTACTTC.

The chain links TRBV18 to TRBJ2-5; D call uncertain. V gave up 0 bases and J gave up 5 bases, with 7 bases separating them. CDR1 is KGHSH, CDR2 LQKENI, per germline. This CDR3 contains 13 residues. The CDR3 spells CASSPPAFETQYF. CDR3 nucleotide sequence: TGTGCCAGCTCACCACCGGCTTTCGAGACCCAGTACTTC.

The chain couples TRBV7-2 to TRBJ2-6, with a weak D call TRBD2 (5 bases). Trimming stripped 4 bases from V and 0 bases from J, with 7 bases between. The CDR3 consists of 15 residues. Germline CDR1 and CDR2: SGHTA and FQGNSA. The CDR3 here is CASSSGGSGANVLTF. The CDR3 DNA reads TGTGCCAGCAGCTCAGGAGGCTCTGGGGCCAACGTCCTGACTTTC. The full variable domain, its missing parts supplied by reference TRBV7-2 and TRBJ2-6, is GAGVSQSPSNKVTEKGKDVELRCDPISGHTALYWYRQSLGQGLEFLIYFQGNSAPDKSGLPSDRFSAERTGGSVSTLTIQRTQQEDSAVYLCASSSGGSGANVLTFGAGSRLTVL.

V usage is TRBV7-2 and J usage is TRBJ2-7; a weak D match, TRBD1 (7 bases). Germline assignment: CDR1 SGHTA and CDR2 FQGNSA. Trimming removed 3 bases at V and 4 bases at J, with 16 bases between. This CDR3 contains 15 residues. CDR3 bases: TGTGCCAGCAGCTTTAAAAGGGCAGGGGGGTACGAGCAGTACTTC. Protein: CASSFKRAGGYEQYF.